The 20 T cell receptor beta chains listed next were all sequenced from one sample in a study of beta chain features in type 1 diabetes. What was sequenced were expressed TCRB transcripts, since all of the isolated RNA had been reverse transcribed. Using immunoSEQ multiplex PCR, the repertoire was profiled, and TCRdb retains in-frame clones only, with some absent. In the table there are about 150,000 clones, 7.5% to 10% of which are singletons. Sequenced: central memory CD4+ T cells from blood. These receptors were taken from a man in his late teens or twenties in good health.

The chain uses TRBV28 and TRBJ2-7; 9 nucleotides line up with TRBD1. V was pared by 4 bases and J by 12 bases, with 13 bases of the junction left unmatched. Germline V gene sequence: CDR1 MDHEN, CDR2 SYDVKM. The CDR3 is made up of 14 amino acids. CDR3 residues: CASSYRDRALGGYF. CDR3 nucleotides: TGTGCCAGCAGTTACCGGGACAGGGCCCTAGGGGGGTACTTC.

This rearrangement joins TRBV5-1 to TRBJ2-3; TRBD1 might be the D (6 bases). Trimming cost V 0 bases and J 4 bases, with 9 bases left between them. CDR1 SGHRS and CDR2 YFSETQ come from the germline V gene. The CDR3 consists of 14 residues. The chain's CDR3 is CASSLGTVADTQYF. CDR3 DNA sequence: TGCGCCAGCAGCTTGGGGACAGTCGCAGATACGCAGTATTTT.

The rearrangement uses TRBV28 and TRBJ2-5; D ambiguous. There are 13 residues in the CDR3. Germline values: CDR1 MDHEN, CDR2 SYDVKM. The V end lost 2 bases, the J end lost 10 bases, and 14 bases lay between the germline ends. Here the CDR3 reads CASSLPSRYYQYF. CDR3 nucleotide sequence: TGTGCCAGCAGTTTACCCTCGAGATATTACCAGTACTTC.

The chain links TRBV29-1 to TRBJ2-2; D perhaps matches TRBD2 (5 bases). Germline CDR1 reads SQVTM; CDR2 reads ANQGSEA. The CDR3 extends over 14 amino acids. V dropped 4 bases and J dropped 1 base, with 10 bases sitting between them. CDR3: CSVVIAGNTGELFF. In DNA, the CDR3 is TGCAGCGTTGTCATCGCGGGGAACACCGGGGAGCTGTTTTTT.

This clone has a handful of counts. The V call is TRBV12-5, the J call TRBJ1-5; D gene ambiguous. The CDR3 runs 13 residues. Trimming stripped 1 base from V and 4 bases from J, with 5 bases between. Germline assignment: CDR1 LGHNT and CDR2 FRNRAP. The chain's CDR3 is CASGLGENQPQHF. As DNA, the CDR3 is TGTGCTAGTGGTTTGGGGGAGAATCAGCCCCAGCATTTT.

This clone was found a few times. The rearrangement uses TRBV7-9 and TRBJ2-2, with D perhaps matching TRBD2 (6 bases). The CDR3 consists of 18 residues. CDR1 SEHNR and CDR2 FQNEAQ come from the germline V gene (reference sequence). V lost 2 bases and J lost 4, with 20 bases in between. The CDR3 loop is CASSLRGAGRVGTGELFF. Written as DNA, the CDR3 is TGTGCCAGCAGCTTACGCGGGGCAGGGAGAGTGGGCACCGGGGAGCTGTTTTTT. Supplemented by reference TRBV7-9 and TRBJ2-2, the full variable domain reads DTGVSQNPRHKITKRGQNVTFRCDPISEHNRLYWYRQTLGQGPEFLTYFQNEAQLEKSRLLSDRFSAERPKGSFSTLEIQRTEQGDSAMYLCASSLRGAGRVGTGELFFGEGSRLTVL.

This clone has a handful of counts. This chain joins TRBV4-3 and TRBJ1-2; maybe TRBD1 (5 bases). V was trimmed by 0 bases and J by 7 bases, leaving 15 bases between them. The germline V gene has CDR1 LGHNA and CDR2 YSLEER. This CDR3 has 15 amino acids. The CDR3 coding sequence is TGCGCCAGCAGCCAAGATAGGAACTTAGGGGCTGGCTACACCTTC. It translates to CASSQDRNLGAGYTF.

There are a few counts of this clone. Distinct nucleotide sequences in the sample also encode this CDR3. The chain couples TRBV27 to TRBJ2-3; 13 nucleotides line up with TRBD2. CDR3 size: 16 residues. The V segment lost 4 bases and the J segment 4 bases; nucleotides outside the gene matches: 5. CDR1 is MNHEY, CDR2 SMNVEV, per germline (reference sequence). CDR3 sequence: CASSSGLAGVSDTQYF. The CDR3 DNA is TGTGCCAGCAGTTCAGGACTAGCGGGAGTCTCAGATACGCAGTATTTT.

This clone was counted between two and nine times. The V and J genes are TRBV7-3 and TRBJ2-2; D possibly corresponds to TRBD1 (6 bases). The CDR3 contains 14 residues. The ends were cut back, 2 bases at V and 4 bases at J, with 8 bases in the middle. The V gene's germline CDR1 is SGHTA and CDR2 FQGTGA. The CDR3 protein is CASSLSDSTGELFF. The CDR3 DNA follows: TGTGCCAGCAGCTTATCGGACAGCACCGGGGAGCTGTTTTTT.

About this clone itself: The sample holds other DNA sequences that translate to the same CDR3. The CDR3 DNA sequence: TGTGCCAGCTCACAGGGGGCCTCCACAGATACGCAGTATTTT. It yields the protein CASSQGASTDTQYF. The chain links TRBV7-2 to TRBJ2-3, with TRBD1 matching 9 bases. The germline CDR1 and CDR2 sequences are SGHTA and FQGNSA. The CDR3 spans 14 residues. With V trimmed by 8 bases and J by 2 bases, 5 bases remained unmatched.

Many counts were recorded for this clone. The chain carries TRBV30 and TRBJ2-5; TRBD2 agrees at 12 bases. The CDR3 loop spans 14 amino acids. CDR1 and CDR2 from the germline V gene are GTSNPN and SVGIG (reference sequence). J lost 4 bases, V lost 2 bases, and 2 bases had no gene match. The CDR3 DNA is TGTGCCTGGAGTTCGGGACTAGCGGGAGAGACCCAGTACTTC. Translation: CAWSSGLAGETQYF.

The chain combines TRBV6-5 with TRBJ1-2, with TRBD1 identical over 8 bases. This CDR3 comprises 14 residues. The V gene end was trimmed by 7 bases and the J gene end by 4 bases; junction bases not matched to a gene: 8. Germline CDR1 and CDR2: MNHEY and SVGAGI. CDR3 nucleotide sequence: TGTGCCAGCATCCCCGGACAGGGCTTCTATGGCTACACCTTC. This encodes CASIPGQGFYGYTF.

This clone turned up a few times. The chain uses TRBV5-4 and TRBJ2-3, with TRBD2 matching over 14 bases. Trimming took 4 bases from V and 1 from J; bases not matched to a gene: 11. The CDR3 spans 19 residues. Per the germline V gene, CDR1 is SGHNT and CDR2 is YYREEE (reference sequence). The CDR3 DNA sequence: TGTGCCAGCAGCCCTAGACTAGCGGGGGGGGCCGTCGGCACAGATACGCAGTATTTT. It is translated as CASSPRLAGGAVGTDTQYF.

The sample holds a few counts of this clone. The rearrangement joins TRBV10-3 to TRBJ1-1; 7 nucleotides line up with TRBD1. Germline V gene sequence: CDR1 ENHRY, CDR2 SYGVKD. The V and J ends lost 10 bases and 1 base, in that order; junction bases with no gene match: 6. The CDR3 is made up of 13 amino acids. The CDR3 DNA is TGTGCCACTGGGGACAGATCGAACACTGAAGCTTTCTTT. Amino acid sequence: CATGDRSNTEAFF.

This chain joins TRBV7-2 and TRBJ2-7; D may be TRBD1 (5 bases). The germline V gene encodes CDR1 SGHTA and CDR2 FQGNSA. The V gene lost 5 bases and the J gene lost 3 bases, with 11 bases spanning the gap. The CDR3 loop spans 13 amino acids. The CDR3 nucleotides are TGTGCCAGCAGCCCAGGACACCACTACGAGCAGTACTTC. Protein product: CASSPGHHYEQYF.

The rearrangement links TRBV6-6 to TRBJ1-4; tentatively, D is TRBD1 (5 bases). Trimming stripped 2 bases from V and 5 bases from J, with 15 bases between. The CDR3 covers 16 residues. Germline-derived CDR1 and CDR2 are MNHNY and SVGAGI (reference sequence). The CDR3 DNA is TGTGCCAGCAGTTACGGAGCAGGACACCTCAATGAAAAACTGTTTTTT. Translating it yields CASSYGAGHLNEKLFF.

This clone was found many times. The chain links TRBV4-3 to TRBJ1-1; D is unclear. There are 13 residues in the CDR3. V lost 2 bases, J lost 3 bases, and 7 bases lay in between. Germline V CDR1 and CDR2: LGHNA, YSLEER. This CDR3 is CASSQTADTEAFF. In DNA form, the CDR3 reads TGCGCCAGCAGCCAAACAGCCGACACTGAAGCTTTCTTT.

This chain connects TRBV25-1 to TRBJ1-4; 9 bases line up with TRBD1. Germline CDR1 MGHDK, CDR2 SYGVNS. The CDR3 sequence is 16 residues long. With V trimmed by 3 bases and J by 8 bases, 10 bases remained unmatched. The CDR3 reads CASSDTWTGASEKLFF. In DNA, the CDR3 is TGTGCCAGCAGTGATACCTGGACAGGGGCTAGCGAAAAACTGTTTTTT.

This clone has ten or more counts. The gene calls are TRBV7-8 and TRBJ1-6; D is unclear. Trimming cost V 5 bases and J 9 bases, with 8 bases left between them. This CDR3 spans 12 amino acids. Germline CDR1 reads SGHVS; CDR2 reads FQNEAQ. CDR3 loop: CASSPPVSPLHF. The CDR3 nucleotides read TGTGCCAGCAGCCCACCAGTTTCACCCCTCCACTTT.

This clone was observed at least ten times. V is TRBV29-1 and J is TRBJ2-5; perhaps TRBD2 as D (5 bases). The V gene's germline CDR1 is SQVTM and CDR2 ANQGSEA. The CDR3 sequence is 12 residues long. V was pared by 4 bases and J by 5 bases, with 11 bases between. The CDR3 DNA is TGCAGCGTTGGGACTCCCCTGGAGACCCAGTACTTC. Amino acids: CSVGTPLETQYF.